This TCR beta chain was sequenced for a study of cytomegalovirus exposure and HLA in healthy donors. The study's findings and limits: TCR beta chains numbering more than 150 were designated cytomegalovirus-associated.

Only in-frame clones appear in the TCRdb table, and some are missing; sequencing was by immunoSEQ multiplex PCR. The sample gives under 300,000 clones, around 87% of which show up once; around 1.2% is in the top ten. The V gene end was trimmed by 4 bases and the J gene end by 1 base; junction bases not matched to a gene: 5. CDR3 length: 15 residues. Germline CDR1 and CDR2: KGHSH and LQKENI. Comments on this clone: Its matching antigen is unknown.

This clonotype was obtained from a woman in her 30s in good health and CMV-seropositive. The chain carries TRBV18 and TRBJ1-1; 8 nucleotides line up with TRBD1. The sequenced sample was PBMCs. The CDR3 region has the DNA TGTGCCAGCTCACTAGGACAGGGAGGGAACACTGAAGCTTTCTTT. It translates to CASSLGQGGNTEAFF.